Reported below is one T cell receptor beta chain. The data originate from a study of blood T cell repertoires in COVID-19. Overall study context: Whether acute or convalescent, the COVID-19 samples came from the United States, Italy and Spain. From T cells, B-cell-depleted T cells, or PBMCs came the material, which was cDNA or gDNA.

Per the original methods: Researchers report that nucleated cell counts were estimated from reference gene primer amplification. The assay was immunoSEQ multiplex PCR, and TCRdb's table has in-frame clones only and misses some. V and J calls and clone size are as listed in that table; D and trimming were resolved from the DNA. The sample holds about 120,000 clones, just over 90% seen once. This sequence was found in a human donor with active COVID-19. The donor label of this sample is uncertain. Sequenced material: peripheral blood.

CDR3 sequence reads: CASRQYPNTEAFF. Written as DNA, the CDR3 is TGTGCCAGCAGACAGTACCCGAACACTGAAGCTTTCTTT. V gene TRBV7-6 combines with J gene TRBJ1-1; D gene unclear. Deletions cut 6 bases from V and 1 base from J, with 9 bases between. The CDR3 extends over 13 amino acids. Germline V gene sequence: CDR1 SGHVS, CDR2 FNYEAQ.